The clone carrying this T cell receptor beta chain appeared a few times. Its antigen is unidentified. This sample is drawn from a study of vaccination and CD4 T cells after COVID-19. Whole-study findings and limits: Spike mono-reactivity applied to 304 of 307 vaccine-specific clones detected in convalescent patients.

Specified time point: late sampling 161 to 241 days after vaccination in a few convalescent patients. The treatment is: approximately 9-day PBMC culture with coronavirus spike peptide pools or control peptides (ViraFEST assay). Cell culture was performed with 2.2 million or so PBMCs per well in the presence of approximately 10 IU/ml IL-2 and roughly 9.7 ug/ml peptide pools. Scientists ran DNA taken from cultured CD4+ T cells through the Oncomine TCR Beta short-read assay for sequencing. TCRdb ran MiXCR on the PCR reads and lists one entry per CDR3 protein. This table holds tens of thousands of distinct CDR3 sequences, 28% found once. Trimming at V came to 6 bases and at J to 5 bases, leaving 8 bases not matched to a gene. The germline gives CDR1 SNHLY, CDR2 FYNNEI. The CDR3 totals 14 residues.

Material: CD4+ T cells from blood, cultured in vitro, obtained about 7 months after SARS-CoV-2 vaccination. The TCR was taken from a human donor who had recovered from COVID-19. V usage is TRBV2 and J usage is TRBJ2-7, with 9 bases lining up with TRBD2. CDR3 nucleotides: TGTGCCAGCAGGGGATTAGCGGGAGAGAACGAGCAGTACTTC. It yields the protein CASRGLAGENEQYF.